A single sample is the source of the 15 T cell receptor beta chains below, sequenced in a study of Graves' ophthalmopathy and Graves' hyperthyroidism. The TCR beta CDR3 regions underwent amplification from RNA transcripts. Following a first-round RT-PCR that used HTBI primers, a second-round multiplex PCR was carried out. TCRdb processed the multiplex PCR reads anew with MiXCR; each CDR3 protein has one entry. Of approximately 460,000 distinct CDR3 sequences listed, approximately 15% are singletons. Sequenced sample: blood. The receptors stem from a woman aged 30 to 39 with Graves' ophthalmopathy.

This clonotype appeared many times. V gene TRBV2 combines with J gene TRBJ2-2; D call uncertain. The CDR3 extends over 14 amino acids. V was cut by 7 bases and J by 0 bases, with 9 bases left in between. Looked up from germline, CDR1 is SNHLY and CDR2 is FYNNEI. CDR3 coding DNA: TGTGCCAGCAACGGGTTAACGAACACCGGGGAGCTGTTTTTT. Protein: CASNGLTNTGELFF.

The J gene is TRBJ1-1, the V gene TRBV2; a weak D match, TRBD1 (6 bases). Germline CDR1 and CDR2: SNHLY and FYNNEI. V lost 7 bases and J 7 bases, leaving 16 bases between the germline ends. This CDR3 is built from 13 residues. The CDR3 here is CASISPGGIEAFF. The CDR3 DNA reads TGTGCCAGCATTTCCCCGGGGGGCATTGAAGCTTTCTTT.

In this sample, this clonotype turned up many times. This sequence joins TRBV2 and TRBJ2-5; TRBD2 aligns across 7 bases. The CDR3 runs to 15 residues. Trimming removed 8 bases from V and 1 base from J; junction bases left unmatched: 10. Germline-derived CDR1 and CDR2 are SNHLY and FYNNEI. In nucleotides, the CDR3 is TGTGCCAGCGAGCGGGACTCTCCGTTCCAAGAGACCCAGTACTTC. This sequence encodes CASERDSPFQETQYF. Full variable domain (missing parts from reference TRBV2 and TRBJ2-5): EPEVTQTPSHQVTQMGQEVILRCVPISNHLYFYWYRQILGQKVEFLVSFYNNEISEKSEIFDDQFSVERPDGSNFTLKIRSTKLEDSAMYFCASERDSPFQETQYFGPGTRLLVL.

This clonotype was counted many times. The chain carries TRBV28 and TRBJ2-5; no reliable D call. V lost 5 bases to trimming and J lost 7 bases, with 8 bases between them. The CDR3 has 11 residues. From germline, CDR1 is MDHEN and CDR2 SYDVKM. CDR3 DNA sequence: TGTGCCAGCAGTAAGCGCACGACCCAGTACTTC. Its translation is CASSKRTTQYF.

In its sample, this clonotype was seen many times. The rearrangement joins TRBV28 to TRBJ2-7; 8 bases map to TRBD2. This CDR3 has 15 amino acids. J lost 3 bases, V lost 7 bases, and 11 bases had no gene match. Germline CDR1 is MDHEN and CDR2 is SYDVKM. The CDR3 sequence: CASTERGGLIYEQYF. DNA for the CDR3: TGTGCCAGCACCGAACGGGGGGGCCTAATCTACGAGCAGTACTTC.

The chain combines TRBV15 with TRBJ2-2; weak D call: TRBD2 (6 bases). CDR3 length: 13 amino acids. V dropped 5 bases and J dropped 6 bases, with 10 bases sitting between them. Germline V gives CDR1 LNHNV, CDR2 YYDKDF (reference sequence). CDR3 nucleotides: TGTGCCACCAGCGCCAGGGAGGCCGGGGAGCTGTTTTTT. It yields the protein CATSAREAGELFF. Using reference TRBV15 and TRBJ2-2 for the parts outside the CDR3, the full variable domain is DAMVIQNPRYQVTQFGKPVTLSCSQTLNHNVMYWYQQKSSQAPKLLFHYYDKDFNNEADTPDNFQSRRPNTSFCFLDIRSPGLGDTAMYLCATSAREAGELFFGEGSRLTVL.

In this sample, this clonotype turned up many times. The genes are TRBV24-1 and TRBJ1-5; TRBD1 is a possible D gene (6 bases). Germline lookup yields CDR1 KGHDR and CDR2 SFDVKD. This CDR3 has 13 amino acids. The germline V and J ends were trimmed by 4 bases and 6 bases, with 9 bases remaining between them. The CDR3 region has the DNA TGTGCCACCAGTGAACAGGGTGGTCAGCCCCAGCATTTT. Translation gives CATSEQGGQPQHF.

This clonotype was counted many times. The CDR3 DNA is TGTGCCAGTGGGGACAGCGGTCAGCCCCAGCATTTT. Translation gives CASGDSGQPQHF. The rearrangement links TRBV19 to TRBJ1-5, with 7 nucleotides matching TRBD1. There are 12 residues in the CDR3. J was trimmed by 6 bases and V by 8 bases; bases with no gene match: 4. CDR1 and CDR2 from the germline V gene are LNHDA and SQIVND (reference sequence).

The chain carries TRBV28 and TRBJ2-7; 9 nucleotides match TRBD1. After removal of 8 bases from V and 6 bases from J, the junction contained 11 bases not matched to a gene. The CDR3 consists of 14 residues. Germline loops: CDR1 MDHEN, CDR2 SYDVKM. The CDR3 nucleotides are TGTGCCAGCGGGGAGCCCGGGACAGGGAGCGAGCAGTACTTC. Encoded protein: CASGEPGTGSEQYF.

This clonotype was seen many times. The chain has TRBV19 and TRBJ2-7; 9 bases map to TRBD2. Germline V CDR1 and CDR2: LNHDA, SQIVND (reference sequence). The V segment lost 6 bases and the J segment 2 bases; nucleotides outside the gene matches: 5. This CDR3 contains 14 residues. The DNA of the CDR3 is TGTGCCAGTAGCCATAGCGGGGGAGCCTACGAGCAGTACTTC. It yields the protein CASSHSGGAYEQYF.

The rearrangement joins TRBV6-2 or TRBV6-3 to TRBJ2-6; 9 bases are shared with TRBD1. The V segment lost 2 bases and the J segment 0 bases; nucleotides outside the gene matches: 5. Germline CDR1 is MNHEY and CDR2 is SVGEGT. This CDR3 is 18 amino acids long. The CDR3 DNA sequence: TGTGCCAGCAGTTACGGACAGGGGCCTATCTCTGGGGCCAACGTCCTGACTTTC. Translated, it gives CASSYGQGPISGANVLTF.

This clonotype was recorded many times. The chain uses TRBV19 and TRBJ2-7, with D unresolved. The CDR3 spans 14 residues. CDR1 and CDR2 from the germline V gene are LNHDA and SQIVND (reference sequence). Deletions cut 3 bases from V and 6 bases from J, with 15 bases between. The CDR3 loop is CASSMYSQRGEQYF. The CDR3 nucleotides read TGTGCCAGTAGTATGTACAGCCAAAGAGGCGAGCAGTACTTC.

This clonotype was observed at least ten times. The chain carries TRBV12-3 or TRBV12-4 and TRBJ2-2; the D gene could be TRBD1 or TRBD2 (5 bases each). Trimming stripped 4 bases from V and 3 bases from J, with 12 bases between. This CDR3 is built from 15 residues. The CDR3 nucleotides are TGTGCCAGCAGTTACAGAGGGGCAGACACCGGGGAGCTGTTTTTT. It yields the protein CASSYRGADTGELFF.

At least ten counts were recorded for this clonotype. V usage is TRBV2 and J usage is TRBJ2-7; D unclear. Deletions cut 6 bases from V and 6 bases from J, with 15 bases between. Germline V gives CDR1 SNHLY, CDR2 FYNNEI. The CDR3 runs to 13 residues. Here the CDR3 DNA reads TGTGCCAGCAGGGTCGGACCGGGTTCCGAGCAGTACTTC. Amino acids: CASRVGPGSEQYF.

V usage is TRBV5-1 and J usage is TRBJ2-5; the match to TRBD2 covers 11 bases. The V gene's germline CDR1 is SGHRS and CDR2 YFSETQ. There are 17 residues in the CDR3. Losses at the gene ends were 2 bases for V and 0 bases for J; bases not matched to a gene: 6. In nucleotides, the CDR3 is TGCGCCAGCAGCTTTCTGGCTAGCGGGGGGTACCAAGAGACCCAGTACTTC. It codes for CASSFLASGGYQETQYF.